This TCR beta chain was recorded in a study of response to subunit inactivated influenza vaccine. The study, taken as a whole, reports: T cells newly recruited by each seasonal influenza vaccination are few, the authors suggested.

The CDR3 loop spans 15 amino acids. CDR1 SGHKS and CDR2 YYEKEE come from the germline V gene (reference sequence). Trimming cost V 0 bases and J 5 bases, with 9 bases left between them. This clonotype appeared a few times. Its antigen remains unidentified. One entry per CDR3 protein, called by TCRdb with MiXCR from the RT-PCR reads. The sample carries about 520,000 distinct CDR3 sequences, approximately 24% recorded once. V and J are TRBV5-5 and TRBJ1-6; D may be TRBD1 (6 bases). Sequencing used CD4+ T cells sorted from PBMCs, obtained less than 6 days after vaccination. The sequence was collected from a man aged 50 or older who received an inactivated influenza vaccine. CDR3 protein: CASSLGGADNSPLHF. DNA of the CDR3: TGTGCCAGCAGCTTGGGGGGGGCCGATAATTCACCCCTCCACTTT.